The present T cell receptor (beta chain) was sequenced within a study of CD8+CD57+ T cells in acquired aplastic anemia. Study details: Sorted CD4+ and CD8+ cells yielded DNA averaging around 3.5 ug. Overall study findings and caveats: Levels of CD8+ Simpson's diversity were not significantly distinct in patients versus controls.

This clonotype was detected once. Its antigen is currently unknown. Profiling of TCR beta VDJ combinations and CDR3 sequences used genomic DNA as template. TCRdb independently ran MiXCR on the reads; one entry per CDR3 protein. The sample lists 300,000 or so distinct CDR3 sequences, 55% to 60% occurring once. The sequence was obtained from a human donor with severe aplastic anemia or a healthy control (not recorded which). Sequencing input: sorted CD4+, CD8+, or CD8+CD57+ T cells (not recorded which) from PBMCs.

The CDR3 coding sequence is TGTGCCAGCACCCGGGGGGAGGGGACTTCCTCCTACGAGCAGTACTTC. This encodes CASTRGEGTSSYEQYF. The rearrangement links TRBV12-3 or TRBV12-4 to TRBJ2-7; TRBD2 aligns across 7 bases. The CDR3 loop spans 16 amino acids. V trimming: 7 bases; J trimming: 0 bases; junction bases outside the gene matches: 12.